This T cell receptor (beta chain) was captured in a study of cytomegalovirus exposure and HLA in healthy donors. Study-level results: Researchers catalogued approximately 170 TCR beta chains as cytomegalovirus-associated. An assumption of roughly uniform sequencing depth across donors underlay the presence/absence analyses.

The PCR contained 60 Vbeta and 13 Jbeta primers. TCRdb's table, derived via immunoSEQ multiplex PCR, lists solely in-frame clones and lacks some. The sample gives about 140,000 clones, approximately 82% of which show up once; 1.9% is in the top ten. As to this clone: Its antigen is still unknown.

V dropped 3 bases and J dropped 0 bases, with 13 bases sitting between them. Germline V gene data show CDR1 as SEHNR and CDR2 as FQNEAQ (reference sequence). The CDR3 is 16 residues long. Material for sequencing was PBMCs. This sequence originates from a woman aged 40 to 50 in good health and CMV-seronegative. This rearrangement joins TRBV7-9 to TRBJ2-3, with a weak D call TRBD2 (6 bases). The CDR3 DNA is TGTGCCAGCAGCTTTGTTTGGGGGACTAGCACAGATACGCAGTATTTT. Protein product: CASSFVWGTSTDTQYF.